This T cell receptor beta chain was recovered during a study of shared clonotypes between healthy human individuals. Trimming took off 0 bases at V and 4 bases at J, with 16 bases between the two ends. Germline loops: CDR1 SGHTS, CDR2 YDEGEE. The CDR3 has 16 residues. The protocol was immunoSEQ multiplex PCR, while the TCRdb copy is restricted to in-frame clones and leaves out a portion. The sample gives about 1 million clones, about 70% of which show up once; about 1.5% is in the top ten. Study-wide results and limits: Compared with clonotypes that all four donors shared, non-shared clonotypes had lower generation probabilities.

This clone appeared once. Antigen: not known. Sequenced sample: memory CD4+ T cells sorted from blood. The subset was: CD45RA-negative fraction. The chain has TRBV5-8 and TRBJ2-5; tentative D call: TRBD2 (6 bases). The clonotype comes from a man between 18 and 29 years old in good health. The CDR3 DNA reads as TGTGCCAGCAGCTTGGGCGCCCAGGGAGGTGGAGAGACCCAGTACTTC. Its protein product is CASSLGAQGGGETQYF.